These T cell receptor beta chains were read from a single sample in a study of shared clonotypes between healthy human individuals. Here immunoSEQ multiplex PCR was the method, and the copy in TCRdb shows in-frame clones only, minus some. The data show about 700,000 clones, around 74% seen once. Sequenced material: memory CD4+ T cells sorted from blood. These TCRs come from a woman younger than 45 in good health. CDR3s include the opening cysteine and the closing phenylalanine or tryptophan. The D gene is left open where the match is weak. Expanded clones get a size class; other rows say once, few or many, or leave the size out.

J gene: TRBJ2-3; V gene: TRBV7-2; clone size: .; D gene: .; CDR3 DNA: TGTGCCAGCAGCTCCCGGGGTGGAGTCACAGATACGCAGTATTTT; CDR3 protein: CASSSRGGVTDTQYF
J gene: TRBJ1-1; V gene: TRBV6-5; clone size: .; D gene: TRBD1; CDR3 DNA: TGTGCCAGCAGAAATGCAAGACAGGGGAACACTGAAGCTTTCTTT; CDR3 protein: CASRNARQGNTEAFF
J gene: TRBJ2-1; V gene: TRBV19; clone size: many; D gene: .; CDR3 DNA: TGTGCCAGTAGTACTAGCAGTGCGAACAATGAGCAGTTCTTC; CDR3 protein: CASSTSSANNEQFF
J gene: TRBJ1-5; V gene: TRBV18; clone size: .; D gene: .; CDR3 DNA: TGTGCCAGCTCAGGCAGTGTAAGCCCCCAGCATTTT; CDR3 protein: CASSGSVSPQHF
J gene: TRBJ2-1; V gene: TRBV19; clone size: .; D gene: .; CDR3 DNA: TGTGCCAGTAGTATAGCGGGAGAGTCCTACAATGAGCAGTTCTTC; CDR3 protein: CASSIAGESYNEQFF
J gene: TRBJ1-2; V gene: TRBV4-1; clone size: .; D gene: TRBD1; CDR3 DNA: TGCGCCAGCAGCCAAGAACTTTGGGTGAGACAGGGGCGTAGGAATGGCTACACCTTC; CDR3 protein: CASSQELWVRQGRRNGYTF
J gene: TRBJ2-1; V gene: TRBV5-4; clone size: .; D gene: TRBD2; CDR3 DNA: TGTGCCAGCAGCTTGTCTAGCGGCCACCGGGAGCAGTTCTTC; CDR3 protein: CASSLSSGHREQFF
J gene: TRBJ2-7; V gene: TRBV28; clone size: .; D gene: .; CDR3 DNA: TGTGCCAGCAGTTTATTTGCAGGGGAGGAAAACGAGCAGTACTTC; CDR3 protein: CASSLFAGEENEQYF
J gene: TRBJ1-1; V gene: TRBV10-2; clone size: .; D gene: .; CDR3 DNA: TGCGCCAGCAGTGATCTACGCAGGTTGATCGAGAATGAAGCTTTCTTT; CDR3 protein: CASSDLRRLIENEAFF
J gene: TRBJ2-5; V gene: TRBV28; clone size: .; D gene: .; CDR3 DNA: TGTGCCAGCAGTCCTCACAGGGCCGGTGGGGAGACCCAGTACTTC; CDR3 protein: CASSPHRAGGETQYF
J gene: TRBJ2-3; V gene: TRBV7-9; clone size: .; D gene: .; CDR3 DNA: TGTGCCAGCAGCACCCGGGCATTTGGTAGCACAGATACGCAGTATTTT; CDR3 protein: CASSTRAFGSTDTQYF
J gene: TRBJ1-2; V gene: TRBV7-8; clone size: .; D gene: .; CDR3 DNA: TGTGCCAGCAGCTTAGGTGGACTGAAGAACTATGGCTACACCTTC; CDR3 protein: CASSLGGLKNYGYTF
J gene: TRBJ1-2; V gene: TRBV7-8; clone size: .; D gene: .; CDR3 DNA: TGTGCCAGCAGCTTAGGCAGGGATGGCTACACCTTC; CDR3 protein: CASSLGRDGYTF